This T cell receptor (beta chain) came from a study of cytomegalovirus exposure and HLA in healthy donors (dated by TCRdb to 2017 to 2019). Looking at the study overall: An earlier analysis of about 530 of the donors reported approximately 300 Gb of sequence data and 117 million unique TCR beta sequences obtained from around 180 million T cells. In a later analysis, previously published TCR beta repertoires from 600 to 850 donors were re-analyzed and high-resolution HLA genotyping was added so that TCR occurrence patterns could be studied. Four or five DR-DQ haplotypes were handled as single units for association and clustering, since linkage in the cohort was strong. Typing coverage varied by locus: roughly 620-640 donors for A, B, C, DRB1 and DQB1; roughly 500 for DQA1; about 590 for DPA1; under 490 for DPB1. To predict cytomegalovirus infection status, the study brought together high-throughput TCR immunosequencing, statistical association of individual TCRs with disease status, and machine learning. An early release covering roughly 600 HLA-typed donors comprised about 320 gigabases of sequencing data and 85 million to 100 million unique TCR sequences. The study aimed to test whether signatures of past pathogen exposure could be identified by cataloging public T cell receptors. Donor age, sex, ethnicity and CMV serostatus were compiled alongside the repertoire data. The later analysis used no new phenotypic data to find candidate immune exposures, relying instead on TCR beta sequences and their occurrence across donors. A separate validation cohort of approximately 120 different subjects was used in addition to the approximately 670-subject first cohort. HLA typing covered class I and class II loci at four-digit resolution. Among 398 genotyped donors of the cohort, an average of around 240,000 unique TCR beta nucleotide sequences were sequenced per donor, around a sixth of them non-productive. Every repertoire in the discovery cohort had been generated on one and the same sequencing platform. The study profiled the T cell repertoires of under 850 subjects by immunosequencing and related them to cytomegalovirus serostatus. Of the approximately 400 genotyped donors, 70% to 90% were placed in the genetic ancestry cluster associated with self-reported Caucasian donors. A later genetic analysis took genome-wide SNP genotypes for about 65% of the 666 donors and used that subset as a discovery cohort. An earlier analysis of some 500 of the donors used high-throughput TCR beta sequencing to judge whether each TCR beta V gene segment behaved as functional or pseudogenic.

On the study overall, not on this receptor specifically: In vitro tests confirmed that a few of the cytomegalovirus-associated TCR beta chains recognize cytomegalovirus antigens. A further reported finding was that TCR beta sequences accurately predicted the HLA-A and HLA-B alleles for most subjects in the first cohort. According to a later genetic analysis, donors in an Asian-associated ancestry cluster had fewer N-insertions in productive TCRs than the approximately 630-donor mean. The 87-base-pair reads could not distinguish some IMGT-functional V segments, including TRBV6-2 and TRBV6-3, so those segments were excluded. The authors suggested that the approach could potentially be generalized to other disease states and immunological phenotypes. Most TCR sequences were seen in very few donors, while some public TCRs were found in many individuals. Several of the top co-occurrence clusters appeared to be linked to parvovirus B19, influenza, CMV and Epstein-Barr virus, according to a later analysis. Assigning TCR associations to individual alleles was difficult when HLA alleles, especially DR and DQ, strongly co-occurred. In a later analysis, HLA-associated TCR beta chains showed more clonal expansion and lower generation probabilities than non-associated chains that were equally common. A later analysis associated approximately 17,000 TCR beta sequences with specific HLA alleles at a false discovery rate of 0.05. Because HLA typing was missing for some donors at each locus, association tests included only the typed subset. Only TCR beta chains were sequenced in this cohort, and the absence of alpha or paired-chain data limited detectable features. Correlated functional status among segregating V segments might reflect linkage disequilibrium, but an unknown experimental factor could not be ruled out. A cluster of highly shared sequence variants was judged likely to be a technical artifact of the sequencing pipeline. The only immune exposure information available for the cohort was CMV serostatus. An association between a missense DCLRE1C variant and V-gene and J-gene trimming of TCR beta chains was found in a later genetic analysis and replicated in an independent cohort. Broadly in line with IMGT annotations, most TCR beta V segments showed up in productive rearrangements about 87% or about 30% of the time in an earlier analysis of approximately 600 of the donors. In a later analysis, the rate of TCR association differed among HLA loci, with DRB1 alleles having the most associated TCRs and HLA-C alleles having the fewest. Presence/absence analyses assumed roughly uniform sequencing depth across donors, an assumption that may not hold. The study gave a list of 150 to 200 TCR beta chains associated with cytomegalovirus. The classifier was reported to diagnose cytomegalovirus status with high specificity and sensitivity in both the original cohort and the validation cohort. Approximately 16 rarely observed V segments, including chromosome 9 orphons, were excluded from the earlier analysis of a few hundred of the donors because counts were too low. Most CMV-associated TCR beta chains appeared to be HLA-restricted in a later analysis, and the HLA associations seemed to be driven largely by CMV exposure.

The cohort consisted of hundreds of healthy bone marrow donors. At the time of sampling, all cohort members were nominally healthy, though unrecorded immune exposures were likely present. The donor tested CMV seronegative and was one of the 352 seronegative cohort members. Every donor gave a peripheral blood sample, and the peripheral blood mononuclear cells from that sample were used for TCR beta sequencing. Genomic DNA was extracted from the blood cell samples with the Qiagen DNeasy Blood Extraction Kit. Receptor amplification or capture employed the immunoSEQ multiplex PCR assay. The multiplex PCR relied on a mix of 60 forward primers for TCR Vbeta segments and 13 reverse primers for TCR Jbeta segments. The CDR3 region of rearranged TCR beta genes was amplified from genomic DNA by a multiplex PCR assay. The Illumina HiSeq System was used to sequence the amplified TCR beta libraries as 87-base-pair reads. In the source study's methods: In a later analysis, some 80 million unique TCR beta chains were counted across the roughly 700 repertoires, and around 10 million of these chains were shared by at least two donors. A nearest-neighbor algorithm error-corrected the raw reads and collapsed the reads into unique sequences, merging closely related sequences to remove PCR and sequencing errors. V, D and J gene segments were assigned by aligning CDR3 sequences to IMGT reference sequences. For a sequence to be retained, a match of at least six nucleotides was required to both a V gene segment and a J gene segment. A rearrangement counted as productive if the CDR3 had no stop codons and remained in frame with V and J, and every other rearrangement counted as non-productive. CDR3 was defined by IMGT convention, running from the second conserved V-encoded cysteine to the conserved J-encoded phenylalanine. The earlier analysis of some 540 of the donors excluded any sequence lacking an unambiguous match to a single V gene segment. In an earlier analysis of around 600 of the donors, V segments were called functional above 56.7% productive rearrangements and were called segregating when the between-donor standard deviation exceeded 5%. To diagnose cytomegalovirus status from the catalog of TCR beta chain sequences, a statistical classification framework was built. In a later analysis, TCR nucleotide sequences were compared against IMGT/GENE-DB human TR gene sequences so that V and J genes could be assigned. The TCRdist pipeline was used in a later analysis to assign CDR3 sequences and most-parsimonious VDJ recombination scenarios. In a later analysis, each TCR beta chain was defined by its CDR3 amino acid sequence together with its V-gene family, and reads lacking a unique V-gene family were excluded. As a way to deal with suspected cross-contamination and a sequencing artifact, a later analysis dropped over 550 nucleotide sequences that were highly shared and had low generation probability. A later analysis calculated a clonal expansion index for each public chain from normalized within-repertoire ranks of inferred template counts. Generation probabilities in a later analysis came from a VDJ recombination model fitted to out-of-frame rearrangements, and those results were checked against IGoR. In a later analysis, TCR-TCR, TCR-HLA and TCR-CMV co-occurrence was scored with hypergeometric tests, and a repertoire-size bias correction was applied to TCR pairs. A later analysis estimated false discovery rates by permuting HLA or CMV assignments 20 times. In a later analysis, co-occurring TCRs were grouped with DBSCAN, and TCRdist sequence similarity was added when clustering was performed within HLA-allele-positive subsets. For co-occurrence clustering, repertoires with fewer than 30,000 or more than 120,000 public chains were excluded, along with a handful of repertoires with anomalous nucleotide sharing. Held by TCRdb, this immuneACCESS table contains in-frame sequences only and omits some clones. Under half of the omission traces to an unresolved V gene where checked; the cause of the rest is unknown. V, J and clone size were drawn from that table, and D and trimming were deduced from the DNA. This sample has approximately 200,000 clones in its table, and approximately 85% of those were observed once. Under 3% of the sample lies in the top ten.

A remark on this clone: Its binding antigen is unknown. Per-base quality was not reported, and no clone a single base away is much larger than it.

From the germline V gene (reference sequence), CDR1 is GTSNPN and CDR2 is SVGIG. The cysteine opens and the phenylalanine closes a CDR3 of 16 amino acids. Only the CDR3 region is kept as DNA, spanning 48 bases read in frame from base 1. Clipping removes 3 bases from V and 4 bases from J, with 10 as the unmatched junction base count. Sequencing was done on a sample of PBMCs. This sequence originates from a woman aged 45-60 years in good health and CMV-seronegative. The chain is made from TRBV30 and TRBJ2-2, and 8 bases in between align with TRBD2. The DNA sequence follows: TGTGCCTGGAGGCGACTAGCGACCTCTACCACCGGGGAGCTGTTTTTT. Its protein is CAWRRLATSTTGELFF. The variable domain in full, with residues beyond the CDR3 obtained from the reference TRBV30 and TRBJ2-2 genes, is SQTIHQWPATLVQPVGSPLSLECTVEGTSNPNLYWYRQAAGRGLQLLFYSVGIGQISSEVPQNLSASRPQDRQFILSSKKLLLSDSGFYLCAWRRLATSTTGELFFGEGSRLTVL.